The next 17 T cell receptor beta chains were all read from a single sample in a study of blood T cell repertoires in COVID-19. TCRdb's copy holds only in-frame clones and misses some; the assay was immunoSEQ multiplex PCR. The sample records 180,000 or so clones, more than 70% being singletons. Sequenced: peripheral blood. Every receptor here comes from a woman aged 30 to 39 with acute or convalescent COVID-19.

This rearrangement joins TRBV7-9 to TRBJ2-2; tentatively, D is TRBD2 (5 bases). Germline V gene sequence: CDR1 SEHNR, CDR2 FQNEAQ (reference sequence). Trimming took 4 bases from V and 10 from J, leaving 7 bases between them. The CDR3 spans 11 residues. The CDR3 spells CASSSREELFF. DNA of the CDR3: TGTGCCAGCAGCTCACGGGAGGAGCTGTTTTTT.

This clone was seen only once. The rearrangement uses TRBV5-1 and TRBJ2-5; 7 nucleotides match TRBD1. Trimming took 2 bases from V and 2 from J; bases not matched to a gene: 3. Per the germline V gene, CDR1 is SGHRS and CDR2 is YFSETQ. The CDR3 is 14 residues long. The CDR3 loop reads CASSFGTDQETQYF. CDR3 coding DNA: TGCGCCAGCAGCTTCGGGACAGATCAAGAGACCCAGTACTTC.

This clone was counted a single time. The rearrangement uses TRBV6-6 and TRBJ1-2; tentative D call: TRBD1 (5 bases). Trimming cost V 2 bases and J 2 bases, with 6 bases left between them. CDR3 size: 13 residues. Germline V gene data show CDR1 as MNHNY and CDR2 as SVGAGI (reference sequence). CDR3 nucleotide sequence: TGTGCCAGCAGTTACCCAGGGAACTATGGCTACACCTTC. It encodes CASSYPGNYGYTF.

This chain uses TRBV6-5 with TRBJ1-1; no clear D gene. The CDR3 has 11 residues. CDR1 and CDR2 (germline): MNHEY, SVGAGI. V dropped 6 bases and J dropped 8 bases, with 10 bases sitting between them. The DNA for the CDR3 is TGTGCCAGCAGGGTGGCCGTAGAAGCTTTCTTT. Translating gives CASRVAVEAFF.

The chain joins TRBV5-1 to TRBJ2-5; TRBD2 matches at 7 bases. The CDR3 loop spans 14 amino acids. CDR1 and CDR2 from the germline V gene are SGHRS and YFSETQ. Unmatched junction bases numbered 3, after V lost 2 bases and J lost 2 bases. CDR3 sequence (DNA): TGCGCCAGCAGCTTCCTAGCGGATCAAGAGACCCAGTACTTC. This gives the protein CASSFLADQETQYF. Full variable domain (outside the CDR3, taken from reference TRBV5-1 and TRBJ2-5): KAGVTQTPRYLIKTRGQQVTLSCSPISGHRSVSWYQQTPGQGLQFLFEYFSETQRNKGNFPGRFSGRQFSNSRSEMNVSTLELGDSALYLCASSFLADQETQYFGPGTRLLVL.

J is TRBJ2-3 and V is TRBV10-1; 10 positions agree with TRBD2. The CDR3 totals 18 residues. The ends lost 0 bases at V and 6 bases at J; junction bases unmatched: 12. CDR1 and CDR2 from the germline V gene are WNHNN and SYGVQD (reference sequence). The CDR3, as DNA: TGCGCCAGCAGTGAGTCTCGGGTAGCGGGAGGCTTTAGGGATACGCAGTATTTT. Protein: CASSESRVAGGFRDTQYF.

The genes are TRBV6-5 and TRBJ2-5, with 8 bases fitting TRBD1. CDR3 length equals 13 residues. Germline CDR1 and CDR2: MNHEY and SVGAGI. With 3 bases clipped from V and 5 bases from J, the junction kept 2 bases outside the gene matches. The CDR3 loop reads CASSYDRGETQYF. The CDR3 nucleotides read TGTGCCAGCAGTTATGACAGGGGTGAGACCCAGTACTTC.

The chain employs TRBV10-3 and TRBJ2-4, with D possibly TRBD2 on 5 matching bases. Trimming shortened V by 10 bases and J by 7 bases, and 14 bases separated the two germline ends. Germline CDR1 ENHRY, CDR2 SYGVKD. This CDR3 region has 12 residues. CDR3 residues: CATGSVSNIQYF. In DNA form, the CDR3 reads TGTGCCACGGGGAGTGTAAGCAACATTCAGTACTTC.

This CDR3 reads CSVPNSFANEQFF. The DNA for the CDR3 is TGCAGCGTCCCTAACTCCTTCGCGAATGAGCAGTTCTTC. V is TRBV29-1 and J is TRBJ2-1; D gene ambiguous. The germline CDR1 and CDR2 sequences are SQVTM and ANQGSEA. This CDR3 is built from 13 residues. Between the trimmed V and J ends, which lost 6 bases and 7 bases, there was a span of 16 bases.

The rearrangement joins TRBV6-5 to TRBJ1-5; D is perhaps TRBD1 (6 bases). This CDR3 is 15 amino acids long. Germline lookup yields CDR1 MNHEY and CDR2 SVGAGI. V was cut by 7 bases and J by 7 bases, with 20 bases left in between. In nucleotides, the CDR3 is TGTGCCAGCATTAGAGAAATAGGGGGACGGCAGCCCCAGCATTTT. Translation gives CASIREIGGRQPQHF.

The rearrangement joins TRBV28 to TRBJ1-6; D remains unclear. Between the trimmed V and J ends, which lost 6 bases and 0 bases, there was a span of 9 bases. CDR3 size: 15 residues. Per the germline V gene, CDR1 is MDHEN and CDR2 is SYDVKM. The CDR3 DNA reads TGTGCCAGCAGGTCTTCGAGCTCCTATAATTCACCCCTCCACTTT. The encoded protein is CASRSSSSYNSPLHF.

The chain uses TRBV5-4 and TRBJ2-3, with 13 bases that match TRBD2. J gave up 3 bases and V 5 bases, and 0 bases lay outside the gene matches. This CDR3 contains 14 residues. Germline V gene lookup returns CDR1 SGHNT and CDR2 YYREEE (reference sequence). This CDR3 reads CASRLAGGTDTQYF. In nucleotides, the CDR3 is TGTGCCAGCAGACTAGCGGGAGGGACAGATACGCAGTATTTT.

The chain carries TRBV5-1 and TRBJ1-5; D ambiguous. Trimming removed 0 bases from V and 9 bases from J, with 13 bases in between. Per the germline V gene, CDR1 is SGHRS and CDR2 is YFSETQ. CDR3 length equals 14 residues. The DNA for the CDR3 is TGCGCCAGCAGCTTGGGACCCGGGGAGTGGCCCCAGCATTTT. Translation: CASSLGPGEWPQHF.

The chain uses TRBV7-8 and TRBJ2-1, with D perhaps matching TRBD1 (6 bases). The CDR3 extends over 13 amino acids. Trimming removed 5 bases from V and 7 bases from J, with 12 bases in between. Germline CDR1 is SGHVS and CDR2 is FQNEAQ. CDR3 bases: TGTGCCAGCAGCGGAGGACAGTTTAATGAGCAGTTCTTC. Translated, it gives CASSGGQFNEQFF. Full variable domain (remainder filled in from reference TRBV7-8 and TRBJ2-1): GAGVSQSPRYKVAKRGQDVALRCDPISGHVSLFWYQQALGQGPEFLTYFQNEAQLDKSGLPSDRFFAERPEGSVSTLKIQRTQQEDSAVYLCASSGGQFNEQFFGPGTRLTVL.

The chain carries TRBV18 and TRBJ1-6; TRBD1 might be the D (5 bases). The CDR3 spans 13 residues. Trimming removed 3 bases at V and 10 bases at J, with 10 bases between. Germline loops: CDR1 KGHSH, CDR2 LQKENI. The CDR3 loop reads CASSPTAQSPLHF. The CDR3 DNA reads TGTGCCAGCTCACCGACAGCCCAGTCACCCCTCCACTTT.

The chain joins TRBV24-1 to TRBJ2-1, with D unresolved. Trimming shortened V by 9 bases and J by 5 bases, and 13 bases separated the two germline ends. CDR1 and CDR2 from the germline V gene are KGHDR and SFDVKD. This CDR3 is 13 amino acids long. The CDR3 loop reads CATGPGQNNEQFF. CDR3 DNA sequence: TGTGCCACCGGTCCAGGCCAAAACAATGAGCAGTTCTTC.

The rearrangement uses TRBV2 and TRBJ1-1, with D unresolved. V lost 7 bases and J 2 bases, leaving 23 bases between the germline ends. The V gene's germline CDR1 is SNHLY and CDR2 FYNNEI. The CDR3 is 17 residues long. CDR3 amino acids: CASNFWGNGLTNTEAFF. The CDR3 coding sequence is TGTGCCAGCAATTTCTGGGGAAATGGACTAACTAACACTGAAGCTTTCTTT. The entire variable domain, with the rest obtained from reference TRBV2 and TRBJ1-1, is as follows: EPEVTQTPSHQVTQMGQEVILRCVPISNHLYFYWYRQILGQKVEFLVSFYNNEISEKSEIFDDQFSVERPDGSNFTLKIRSTKLEDSAMYFCASNFWGNGLTNTEAFFGQGTRLTVV.